A single sample is the source of the 21 T cell receptor beta chains below, sequenced in a study of OX40 agonist ivuxolimab in advanced cancers. Receptor libraries were prepared by the immunoSEQ multiplex PCR assay. Here the immuneACCESS table is served through TCRdb, limited to in-frame sequences with V and J called. Missing clones are a known gap in these copies; in checked studies unresolved V genes cover under half, and the rest lacks a known reason. The sample table holds 70,000 to 95,000 clones, of which around nine tenths were seen once. The biggest ten clones account for around 2.6% of the sample. The input for sequencing was CD4+ or CD8+ T cells sorted from blood, taken in a trial of the OX40 agonist ivuxolimab. The receptor set was obtained from an adult with an advanced solid tumor such as melanoma, head and neck, liver or kidney cancer.

The chain links TRBV21-1 to TRBJ2-7; the listed D gene, TRBD1, was not tested against the DNA. TRBV21-1 is reported as a pseudogene. The CDR3 length is 13 residues. CDR3: CASSLDRVYEQYF. The CDR3 region has the DNA TGTGCCAGCAGCTTGGACAGGGTGTACGAGCAGTACTTC.

This chain connects TRBV6-1 to TRBJ1-2, with D possibly TRBD1 on 6 matching bases. V dropped 5 bases and J dropped 4 bases, with 17 bases sitting between them. Germline assignment: CDR1 MNHNS and CDR2 SASEGT. This CDR3 comprises 15 residues. CDR3 DNA: TGTGCCAGCAGTAAGGAACCACAGGGAGGCTATGGCTACACCTTC. Translating gives CASSKEPQGGYGYTF.

V gene TRBV4-1 combines with J gene TRBJ2-5; TRBD2 is a possible D gene (6 bases). V dropped 1 base and J dropped 2 bases, with 11 bases sitting between them. This CDR3 is built from 15 residues. CDR1 is MGHRA and CDR2 is YSYEKL in the germline V gene. The CDR3 nucleotides are TGCGCCAGCAGCCAAGTGGGGAGGAGGCAAGAGACCCAGTACTTC. Encoded protein: CASSQVGRRQETQYF.

This clone was seen just once. This chain links TRBV19 with TRBJ2-5; D not certain. This CDR3 has 14 amino acids. In germline, CDR1 is LNHDA, CDR2 SQIVND (reference sequence). V shed 1 base and J shed 1 base, with 7 bases lying between them. Here the CDR3 DNA reads TGTGCCAGTAGTATAGGTAACAGCCAAGAGACCCAGTACTTC. Translating gives CASSIGNSQETQYF.

This clone was picked up a small number of times. The chain couples TRBV30 to TRBJ1-2, with D unresolved. Trimming took 2 bases from V and 4 from J, leaving 17 bases between them. CDR1 and CDR2 (germline): GTSNPN, SVGIG (reference sequence). The CDR3 extends over 15 amino acids. The CDR3, as DNA: TGTGCCTGGAGTTCCAAAGGAGCTTCCTTCTATGGCTACACCTTC. It codes for CAWSSKGASFYGYTF.

On this clone: This same CDR3 is encoded by further DNA sequences in the sample. The chain carries TRBV5-1 and TRBJ2-2, with D tentatively TRBD2 (6 bases). The CDR3 consists of 15 residues. The V gene lost 0 bases and the J gene lost 1 base, with 7 bases spanning the gap. The germline gives CDR1 SGHRS, CDR2 YFSETQ. Here the CDR3 reads CASSLAGENTGELFF. CDR3 sequence (DNA): TGCGCCAGCAGCTTGGCGGGAGAGAACACCGGGGAGCTGTTTTTT. Full variable domain (missing parts from reference TRBV5-1 and TRBJ2-2): KAGVTQTPRYLIKTRGQQVTLSCSPISGHRSVSWYQQTPGQGLQFLFEYFSETQRNKGNFPGRFSGRQFSNSRSEMNVSTLELGDSALYLCASSLAGENTGELFFGEGSRLTVL.

This clone was counted a single time. This rearrangement joins TRBV28 to TRBJ2-2; D is possibly TRBD1 (5 bases). CDR1 is MDHEN, CDR2 SYDVKM, per germline. This CDR3 contains 14 residues. With 8 bases removed from V and 2 bases from J, the gap between germline ends came to 12 bases. The CDR3 DNA reads TGTGCCAGCTCGGCAGGGCAAAACACCGGGGAGCTGTTTTTT. It codes for CASSAGQNTGELFF.

This clone was picked up one time. The chain recombines TRBV5-6 with TRBJ1-1; D gene unclear. The CDR3 contains 12 residues. V lost 1 base, J lost 2 bases, and 3 bases lay in between. Germline CDR1 is SGHDT and CDR2 is YYEEEE. The CDR3: CASSLSNTEAFF. The CDR3 nucleotides are TGTGCCAGCAGCTTGAGCAACACTGAAGCTTTCTTT.

This clone was detected once. The gene calls are TRBV6-1 and TRBJ1-5; D unresolved. V was trimmed by 2 bases and J by 6 bases, leaving 8 bases between them. Germline-derived CDR1 and CDR2 are MNHNS and SASEGT. The CDR3 spans 13 residues. The CDR3: CASSENLGQPQHF. The CDR3 nucleotides read TGTGCCAGCAGTGAAAATTTAGGTCAGCCCCAGCATTTT.

CDR3 residues: CASSLQGPLGEQYF. In DNA form, the CDR3 reads TGTGCCAGCAGTTTACAGGGTCCGTTGGGCGAGCAGTACTTC. This rearrangement joins TRBV27 to TRBJ2-7, with D possibly being TRBD1 (5 bases). CDR1 is MNHEY and CDR2 is SMNVEV in the germline V gene (reference sequence). V lost 2 bases, J lost 6 bases, and 14 bases lay in between. There are 14 residues in the CDR3.

The V call is TRBV28, the J call TRBJ2-1; D is ambiguous. Trimming removed 4 bases at V and 7 bases at J, with 14 bases between. From germline, CDR1 is MDHEN and CDR2 SYDVKM. The CDR3 runs to 14 residues. As DNA, the CDR3 is TGTGCCAGCAGTTCGCGGCCAGCGTTAAATGAGCAGTTCTTC. It encodes CASSSRPALNEQFF.

The gene calls are TRBV5-1 and TRBJ2-7, with D perhaps matching TRBD2 (5 bases). Trimming stripped 0 bases from V and 1 base from J, with 8 bases between. This CDR3 region has 14 residues. Germline V CDR1 and CDR2: SGHRS, YFSETQ. The CDR3 coding sequence is TGCGCCAGCAGCTTGGACAGCGGTTCCTACGAGCAGTACTTC. Translation gives CASSLDSGSYEQYF.

The rearrangement links TRBV29-1 to TRBJ1-1; a weak D match, TRBD1 (6 bases). The germline gives CDR1 SQVTM, CDR2 ANQGSEA. Between the trimmed V and J ends, which lost 4 bases and 7 bases, there was a span of 13 bases. This CDR3 spans 12 amino acids. The CDR3 coding sequence is TGCAGCGTTGGGGGGCGGACGTATGAAGCTTTCTTT. It encodes CSVGGRTYEAFF.

V usage is TRBV6-5 and J usage is TRBJ2-7; tentative D call: TRBD2 (6 bases). V lost 5 bases and J lost 4, with 6 bases in between. This CDR3 region has 11 residues. Germline-derived CDR1 and CDR2 are MNHEY and SVGAGI. Here the CDR3 DNA reads TGTGCCAGCAGTGGGACTTACGAGCAGTACTTC. Its protein product is CASSGTYEQYF.

The chain is built from TRBV2 and TRBJ2-1; D ambiguous. Trimming took off 4 bases at V and 7 bases at J, with 14 bases between the two ends. The CDR3 has 14 amino acids. Germline CDR1 SNHLY, CDR2 FYNNEI. The CDR3 coding sequence is TGTGCCAGCAGTGTTCTCGGACCAAGGAATGAGCAGTTCTTC. Amino acid sequence: CASSVLGPRNEQFF.

This chain uses TRBV14 with TRBJ1-1; 8 positions match TRBD1. This CDR3 is 16 amino acids long. Germline CDR1 is SGHDN and CDR2 is FVKESK. V gave up 4 bases and J gave up 2 bases; unmatched junction bases: 9. CDR3 in DNA: TGTGCCAGCAGCCCTCGAGACAGGGGCCAAAACACTGAAGCTTTCTTT. Translating gives CASSPRDRGQNTEAFF.

The chain couples TRBV7-9 to TRBJ2-7; D possibly corresponds to TRBD1 (6 bases). Trimming removed 4 bases at V and 2 bases at J, with 9 bases between. The CDR3 sequence is 13 residues long. Germline CDR1 and CDR2: SEHNR and FQNEAQ (reference sequence). CDR3 in DNA: TGTGCCAGCAGCTCAGGACAGACCTACGAGCAGTACTTC. Its protein product is CASSSGQTYEQYF.

This chain joins TRBV14 and TRBJ2-1, with D perhaps assigned TRBD1 or TRBD2 (5 bases each). Germline V CDR1 and CDR2: SGHDN, FVKESK. This CDR3 is built from 15 residues. The V and J ends lost 5 bases and 9 bases respectively, with 20 bases between them. The CDR3 coding sequence is TGTGCCAGCAGCAGGCCCTTGGGACCGCAGGGTGAGCAGTTCTTC. Protein sequence: CASSRPLGPQGEQFF.

The chain has TRBV6-5 and TRBJ1-6, with D maybe TRBD1 (5 bases). Trimming cost V 0 bases and J 6 bases, with 12 bases left between them. Germline V gene lookup returns CDR1 MNHEY and CDR2 SVGAGI. CDR3 length: 16 amino acids. The CDR3 DNA reads as TGTGCCAGCAGTTACTCGAGAGCAGGGCCTAATTCACCCCTCCACTTT. As protein: CASSYSRAGPNSPLHF.

The CDR3 DNA reads as TGTGCCAGCAGCTTCAGGACTGACCACCCCTCCTACAATGAGCAGTTCTTC. Translating it yields CASSFRTDHPSYNEQFF. The chain employs TRBV11-1 and TRBJ2-1; a weak D match, TRBD2 (5 bases). Trimming took off 3 bases at V and 0 bases at J, with 15 bases between the two ends. Germline V lookup: CDR1 SGHAT, CDR2 FQDESV (reference sequence). CDR3 length: 17 amino acids.

This clone has more than one count but fewer than ten. This chain links TRBV6-1 with TRBJ2-1; D assignment may be TRBD1 or TRBD2 (5 bases each). Trimming removed 2 bases at V and 4 bases at J, with 21 bases between. This CDR3 has 18 amino acids. Germline V lookup: CDR1 MNHNS, CDR2 SASEGT. For the CDR3, the DNA is TGTGCCAGCAGTGAAAGTACCCATTTGGGGACCCGGTACAATGAGCAGTTCTTC. Its protein is CASSESTHLGTRYNEQFF.